The sequence of this T cell receptor (beta chain) was determined in a study of PD-1 blockade in classical Hodgkin lymphoma. V was pared by 0 bases and J by 3 bases, with 9 bases of the junction left unmatched. Per the germline V gene, CDR1 is LNHNV and CDR2 is YYDKDF (reference sequence). The CDR3 covers 19 residues. Some clones are missing from TCRdb's copy, which holds only in-frame ones; the method was immunoSEQ multiplex PCR. The sample carries almost 100,000 clones, 80% to 95% recorded once. There was relapse after autologous stem cell transplantation in every patient, and there was variation in brentuximab vedotin exposure.

This chain joins TRBV15 and TRBJ2-5, with TRBD2 identical over 14 bases. This clonotype was obtained from a human donor with classical Hodgkin lymphoma. The sample here was peripheral blood mononuclear cells (PBMCs), taken at baseline. The CDR3 coding sequence is TGTGCCACCAGCAGAGACCTAACGGGACTAGCGGGAGTCAAAGAGACCCAGTACTTC. Translated, it gives CATSRDLTGLAGVKETQYF.